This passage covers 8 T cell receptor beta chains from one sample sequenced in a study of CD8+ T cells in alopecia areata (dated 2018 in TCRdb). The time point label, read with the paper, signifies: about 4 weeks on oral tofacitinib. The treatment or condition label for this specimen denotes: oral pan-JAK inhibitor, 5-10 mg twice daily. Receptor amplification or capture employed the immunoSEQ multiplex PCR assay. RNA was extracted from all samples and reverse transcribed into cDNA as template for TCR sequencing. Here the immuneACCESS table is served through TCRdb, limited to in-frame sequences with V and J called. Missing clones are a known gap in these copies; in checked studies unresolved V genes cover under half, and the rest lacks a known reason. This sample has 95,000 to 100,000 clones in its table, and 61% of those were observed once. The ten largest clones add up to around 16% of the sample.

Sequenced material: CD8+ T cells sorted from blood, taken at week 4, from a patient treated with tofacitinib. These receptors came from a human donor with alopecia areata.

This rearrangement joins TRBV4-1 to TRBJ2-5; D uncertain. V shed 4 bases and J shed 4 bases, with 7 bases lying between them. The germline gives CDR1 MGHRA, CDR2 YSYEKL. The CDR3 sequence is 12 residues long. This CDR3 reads CASSLNGETQYF. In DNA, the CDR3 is TGCGCCAGCAGCCTAAATGGAGAGACCCAGTACTTC.

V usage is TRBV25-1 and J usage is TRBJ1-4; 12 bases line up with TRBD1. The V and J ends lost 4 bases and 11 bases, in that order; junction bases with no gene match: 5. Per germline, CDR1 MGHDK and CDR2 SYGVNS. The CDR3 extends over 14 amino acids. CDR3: CASSGDRGLGKLFF. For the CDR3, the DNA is TGTGCCAGCAGTGGGGACAGGGGGCTTGGGAAACTGTTTTTT.

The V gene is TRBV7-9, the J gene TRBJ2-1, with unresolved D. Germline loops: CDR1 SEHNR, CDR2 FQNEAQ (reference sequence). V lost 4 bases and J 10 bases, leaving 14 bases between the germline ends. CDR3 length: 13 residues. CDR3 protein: CASSSLEVDEQFF. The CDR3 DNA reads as TGTGCCAGCAGCTCCCTCGAGGTAGACGAGCAGTTCTTC.

The CDR3 nucleotides are TGTGCCAGCAGCCTAGGAAGTGGCCAAGAGACCCAGTACTTC. Protein product: CASSLGSGQETQYF. V is TRBV9 and J is TRBJ2-5; D is unclear. The V gene lost 4 bases and the J gene lost 1 base, with 11 bases spanning the gap. Per germline, CDR1 SGDLS and CDR2 YYNGEE. This CDR3 is built from 14 residues.

CDR3 sequence: CASSLDATGVNTEAFF. The CDR3 nucleotides are TGTGCCAGCAGTTTGGACGCTACGGGCGTGAACACTGAAGCTTTCTTT. The chain carries TRBV28 and TRBJ1-1; D uncertain. Germline loops: CDR1 MDHEN, CDR2 SYDVKM. There are 16 residues in the CDR3. V was trimmed by 3 bases and J by 0 bases, leaving 14 bases between them.

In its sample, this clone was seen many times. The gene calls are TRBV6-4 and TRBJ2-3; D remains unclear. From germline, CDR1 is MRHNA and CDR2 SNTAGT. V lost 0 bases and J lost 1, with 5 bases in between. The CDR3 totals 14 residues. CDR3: CASSDSQGTDTQYF. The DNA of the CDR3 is TGTGCCAGCAGTGACTCGCAGGGCACAGATACGCAGTATTTT.

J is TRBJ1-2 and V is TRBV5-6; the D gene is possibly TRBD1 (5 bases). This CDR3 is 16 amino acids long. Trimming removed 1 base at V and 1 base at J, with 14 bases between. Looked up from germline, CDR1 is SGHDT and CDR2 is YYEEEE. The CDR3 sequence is CASSLLSGNINYGYTF. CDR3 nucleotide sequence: TGTGCCAGCAGCTTGTTGTCAGGGAATATTAACTATGGCTACACCTTC.

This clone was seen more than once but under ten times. The CDR3 loop reads CASSLLDRTYEQYF. In DNA, the CDR3 is TGTGCCAGCAGCTTGTTGGACAGAACCTACGAGCAGTACTTC. The chain uses TRBV5-6 and TRBJ2-7; a weak D match, TRBD1 (6 bases). CDR1 is SGHDT, CDR2 YYEEEE, per germline. CDR3 length: 14 amino acids. With 1 base removed from V and 2 bases from J, the gap between germline ends came to 10 bases.